A single sample is the source of the 21 T cell receptor beta chains below, sequenced in a study of beta chain features in type 1 diabetes. Overall study findings and caveats: Moderate but significant shortening of TCRB CDR3s was recorded in all four CD4+ subsets from Type 1 diabetes patients.

Every bit of the isolated RNA underwent reverse transcription, so sequencing read expressed TCRB transcripts. Generated by immunoSEQ multiplex PCR, the TCRdb table keeps only in-frame clones and is missing some. This sample has approximately 240,000 clones, with 16% found just once. For these TCRs, the target antigens are not known. The sample comprised naive CD4+ T cells from blood. The receptors shown here come from a man aged 30-40 years with type 1 diabetes.

This clone came up a few times. J is TRBJ1-1 and V is TRBV7-2; no clear D. Trimming removed 5 bases at V and 7 bases at J, with 8 bases between. The CDR3 loop spans 11 amino acids. From germline, CDR1 is SGHTA and CDR2 FQGNSA. CDR3 DNA: TGTGCCAGCAGCCGAGATGGTGAAGCTTTCTTT. Protein: CASSRDGEAFF.

This clone was recorded a few times. This chain uses TRBV6-6 with TRBJ2-7; 11 nucleotides line up with TRBD2. Trimming took 8 bases from V and 2 from J; bases not matched to a gene: 5. Germline CDR1 is MNHNY and CDR2 is SVGAGI (reference sequence). There are 14 residues in the CDR3. CDR3 nucleotides: TGTGCCAGCCTCGGGACTAGCGGAACCTACGAGCAGTACTTC. This gives the protein CASLGTSGTYEQYF.

The chain couples TRBV7-9 to TRBJ1-2, with 8 nucleotides matching TRBD1. The CDR3 covers 15 residues. The trim removed 10 bases at V and 4 bases at J, leaving 14 bases unmatched. Germline V gene data show CDR1 as SEHNR and CDR2 as FQNEAQ (reference sequence). CDR3 sequence: CATLSGTGESYGYTF. The CDR3 coding sequence is TGTGCCACACTGTCCGGGACAGGAGAATCCTATGGCTACACCTTC.

V gene TRBV29-1 combines with J gene TRBJ1-4; D might be TRBD1 (6 bases). The germline CDR1 and CDR2 sequences are SQVTM and ANQGSEA. V was clipped by 0 bases and J by 8 bases, with 13 bases between them. CDR3 length equals 14 residues. In DNA, the CDR3 is TGCAGCGTTGAAGATCTGTTCAGGGGCGAAAAACTGTTTTTT. It yields the protein CSVEDLFRGEKLFF.

In its sample, this clone was seen a few times. The J gene is TRBJ2-7, the V gene TRBV29-1; tentatively, D is TRBD1 or TRBD2 (5 bases each). Germline V gene sequence: CDR1 SQVTM, CDR2 ANQGSEA. The CDR3 has 12 residues. Trimming left V 7 bases short and J 4 bases short, with 14 bases between. The DNA of the CDR3 is TGCAGCGGTGTAGGGACGCTGTACGAGCAGTACTTC. Translating it yields CSGVGTLYEQYF.

This clone was counted a few times. The genes are TRBV29-1 and TRBJ2-7; D is tentatively TRBD1 or TRBD2 (5 bases each). The CDR3 contains 14 residues. V was shortened by 4 bases and J by 2 bases, with 15 bases between the two germline ends. Germline V gene sequence: CDR1 SQVTM, CDR2 ANQGSEA. As DNA, the CDR3 is TGCAGCGTTGCCGGTGGGGCGGGTACCTACGAGCAGTACTTC. Protein product: CSVAGGAGTYEQYF.

As concerns this clone: The same CDR3 is also encoded by other DNA sequences in this sample. The V call is TRBV28, the J call TRBJ2-1; possibly TRBD1 or TRBD2 for D (5 bases each). Deletions cut 1 base from V and 8 bases from J, with 6 bases between. The CDR3 runs 12 residues. Germline V CDR1 and CDR2: MDHEN, SYDVKM. The DNA for the CDR3 is TGTGCCAGCAGTTTATTGGGGGATGAGCAGTTCTTC. This gives the protein CASSLLGDEQFF. Variable domain in full (rest from reference TRBV28 and TRBJ2-1): DVKVTQSSRYLVKRTGEKVFLECVQDMDHENMFWYRQDPGLGLRLIYFSYDVKMKEKGDIPEGYSVSREKKERFSLILESASTNQTSMYLCASSLLGDEQFFGPGTRLTVL.

The chain links TRBV15 to TRBJ2-7; D gene ambiguous. Germline loops: CDR1 LNHNV, CDR2 YYDKDF (reference sequence). Trimming took off 0 bases at V and 3 bases at J, with 9 bases between the two ends. The CDR3 sequence is 14 residues long. The CDR3: CATSRDPGFYEQYF. As DNA, the CDR3 is TGTGCCACCAGCAGAGATCCTGGGTTCTACGAGCAGTACTTC.

This clone turned up a few times. The rearrangement joins TRBV19 to TRBJ2-1; D gene unclear. With 6 bases removed from V and 7 bases from J, the gap between germline ends came to 10 bases. The germline gives CDR1 LNHDA, CDR2 SQIVND (reference sequence). This CDR3 comprises 12 residues. This CDR3 is CASREGPNEQFF. The CDR3 nucleotides are TGTGCCAGTAGGGAAGGGCCTAATGAGCAGTTCTTC.

This clone was picked up a small number of times. The chain uses TRBV30 and TRBJ2-3; 7 bases fit TRBD2. Germline V CDR1 and CDR2: GTSNPN, SVGIG (reference sequence). The CDR3 is made up of 16 amino acids. With V trimmed by 0 bases and J by 6 bases, 12 bases remained unmatched. Written as DNA, the CDR3 is TGTGCCTGGAGTGTATTTGGGACTACCCTCCGGGATACGCAGTATTTT. It is translated as CAWSVFGTTLRDTQYF. The full variable domain, with the rest looked up from reference TRBV30 and TRBJ2-3, is SQTIHQWPATLVQPVGSPLSLECTVEGTSNPNLYWYRQAAGRGLQLLFYSVGIGQISSEVPQNLSASRPQDRQFILSSKKLLLSDSGFYLCAWSVFGTTLRDTQYFGPGTRLTVL.

This clone showed up just once. The V and J genes are TRBV27 and TRBJ1-4; no clear D. Trimming shortened V by 3 bases and J by 0 bases, and 5 bases separated the two germline ends. This CDR3 has 14 amino acids. Germline V gene data show CDR1 as MNHEY and CDR2 as SMNVEV (reference sequence). CDR3 region: CASSFGATNEKLFF. The CDR3 DNA follows: TGTGCCAGCAGTTTCGGGGCAACTAATGAAAAACTGTTTTTT.

This clone occurred a few times. The chain employs TRBV25-1 and TRBJ2-7; D ambiguous. Trimming cost V 6 bases and J 2 bases, with 8 bases left between them. The CDR3 spans 12 residues. Per germline, CDR1 MGHDK and CDR2 SYGVNS. Here the CDR3 DNA reads TGTGCCAGCAGAGCCCAGACCTACGAGCAGTACTTC. This codes for CASRAQTYEQYF.

The V gene is TRBV29-1, the J gene TRBJ2-7; 9 nucleotides match TRBD2. From germline, CDR1 is SQVTM and CDR2 ANQGSEA. V was pared by 7 bases and J by 4 bases, with 8 bases of the junction left unmatched. CDR3 length: 13 amino acids. The CDR3 DNA sequence: TGCAGCGCTGGAGGCGGGAGGGCTTACGAGCAGTACTTC. Encoded protein: CSAGGGRAYEQYF.

This clone was recorded a few times. This chain links TRBV7-2 with TRBJ1-1, with D unresolved. The germline V and J ends were trimmed by 2 bases and 1 base, with 11 bases remaining between them. Germline V lookup: CDR1 SGHTA, CDR2 FQGNSA. The CDR3 totals 15 residues. This CDR3 is CASSLQTAGNTEAFF. In DNA form, the CDR3 reads TGTGCCAGCAGCTTACAGACGGCAGGGAACACTGAAGCTTTCTTT.

This clone was found a few times. Different DNA sequences within this sample yield the same CDR3. The chain has TRBV7-2 and TRBJ1-1; D is perhaps TRBD1 (6 bases). CDR1 is SGHTA and CDR2 is FQGNSA in the germline V gene. This CDR3 has 14 amino acids. The ends were cut back, 3 bases at V and 0 bases at J, with 8 bases in the middle. CDR3 nucleotide sequence: TGTGCCAGCAGCTTGGACAGACTGAACACTGAAGCTTTCTTT. It is translated as CASSLDRLNTEAFF.

The chain carries TRBV2 and TRBJ2-5; D is perhaps TRBD1 (6 bases). The V and J ends lost 6 bases and 5 bases respectively, with 13 bases between them. The CDR3 is 13 residues long. Per the germline V gene, CDR1 is SNHLY and CDR2 is FYNNEI. The DNA of the CDR3 is TGTGCCAGCAGCCAAACAGGGTTGGAGACCCAGTACTTC. As protein: CASSQTGLETQYF.

The V and J genes are TRBV9 and TRBJ2-1; TRBD2 aligns across 16 bases. Germline V gene sequence: CDR1 SGDLS, CDR2 YYNGEE. The CDR3 sequence is 17 residues long. The V and J ends lost 0 bases and 7 bases, in that order; junction bases with no gene match: 4. The CDR3 region is CASSVVGLAGGPNEQFF. DNA of the CDR3: TGTGCCAGCAGCGTAGTGGGACTAGCGGGAGGGCCGAATGAGCAGTTCTTC.

The chain combines TRBV29-1 with TRBJ1-5; D is unresolved. The V end was cut by 4 bases, the J end by 5 bases, with 15 bases between. The CDR3 sequence is 14 residues long. Germline lookup yields CDR1 SQVTM and CDR2 ANQGSEA. In DNA form, the CDR3 reads TGCAGCGTTGGGGCAGGAAGGGCGGATCAGCCCCAGCATTTT. Amino acid sequence: CSVGAGRADQPQHF. Supplemented by reference TRBV29-1 and TRBJ1-5, the full variable domain reads SAVISQKPSRDICQRGTSLTIQCQVDSQVTMMFWYRQQPGQSLTLIATANQGSEATYESGFVIDKFPISRPNLTFSTLTVSNMSPEDSSIYLCSVGAGRADQPQHFGDGTRLSIL.

This clone was detected only a few times. The chain carries TRBV7-9 and TRBJ1-4; D unclear. CDR3 length: 12 residues. The germline gives CDR1 SEHNR, CDR2 FQNEAQ (reference sequence). The V end was cut by 1 base, the J end by 7 bases, with 4 bases between. The DNA of the CDR3 is TGTGCCAGCAGCTTAGGTATTGAAAAACTGTTTTTT. This encodes CASSLGIEKLFF. Full variable domain (rest looked up from reference TRBV7-9 and TRBJ1-4): DTGVSQNPRHKITKRGQNVTFRCDPISEHNRLYWYRQTLGQGPEFLTYFQNEAQLEKSRLLSDRFSAERPKGSFSTLEIQRTEQGDSAMYLCASSLGIEKLFFGSGTQLSVL.

This clone has more than one count but fewer than ten. This chain joins TRBV6-5 and TRBJ1-2, with D unclear. CDR1 and CDR2 (germline): MNHEY, SVGAGI. V was cut by 7 bases and J by 1 base, with 13 bases left in between. The length of the CDR3 is 14 residues. CDR3 in amino acids: CASTPDGDNYGYTF. The CDR3 bases are TGTGCCAGCACTCCGGACGGCGATAACTATGGCTACACCTTC.

The rearrangement uses TRBV7-2 and TRBJ2-4; 8 bases are shared with TRBD1. Trimming removed 3 bases from V and 7 bases from J; junction bases left unmatched: 8. This CDR3 has 15 residues. Germline CDR1 and CDR2: SGHTA and FQGNSA. The CDR3 reads CASSLGRGRGNIQYF. DNA of the CDR3: TGTGCCAGCAGCTTGGGCAGGGGGCGCGGGAACATTCAGTACTTC.